This TCR beta chain was recovered during a study of early stage breast cancer tumors (TCRdb year 2017). About the study as a whole: Of the 15 to 20 invasive breast tumors, about a dozen were found to be estrogen receptor-positive, progesterone receptor-positive and HER2-negative. About 70% of the 12 ER+/PR+/HER2- tumors were invasive ductal carcinomas, while the other four were invasive lobular carcinomas. The average read coverage per sample was approximately 9.8-fold. Across all samples, more than 2.5 million templates representing around 1 million unique clonotypes were detected.

The CDR3 measures 17 amino acids from cysteine to phenylalanine. Only the CDR3 part of the read is kept: 51 bases, read in frame from the first base. Looking up the germline V gene (reference sequence) yields CDR1 SSHAT and CDR2 FNYEAQ. With regard to this clone: Its antigen remains undetermined. The junction departs from the called germline gene at one end, perhaps through a read error.

Two independent genomic DNA replicates were amplified for each sample, with approximately 0.5 ug used for blood and around 1.5 ug for tumor or normal breast. Following the manufacturer's instructions, the ImmunoSeq Intro kit was used to carry out TCRB sequencing on genomic DNA. For absolute quantification, the roughly 30-cycle multiplex PCR included proprietary primers along with spike-in control sequences. Single-end 150-bp reads were used to sequence an 87-bp fragment spanning the CDR3 plus the flanking V and J genes. Seven samples, with two replicates for each sample, were multiplexed per lane of an Illumina MiSeq using version 3.0 chemistry. The authors' analysis ran thus. Raw data were processed by the vendor's proprietary pipeline, with both replicates merged into one result per sample. Productive rearrangements sharing the V-gene family, CDR3 amino acid sequence and J-gene segment were defined as clonotypes. To compute clonality, the normalized Shannon entropy (Pielou evenness) of TCRB abundances was subtracted from 1. T cell density was estimated by dividing total templates by the number of input cells inferred from the DNA input amount. Recon, run with its default parameters, was used to estimate overall repertoire diversity and clonality. Clonotypes with over 0.1% abundance in tumor and at least 32-fold higher abundance in tumor than in normal breast were defined as tumor-enriched. In its TCRdb copy, this immuneACCESS table keeps in-frame sequences only and misses some clones. Where compared with another copy, unresolved V genes explain less than half of these, and the others have no known cause. That table furnishes V, J and clone size, whereas the DNA furnished D and trimming. The sample contains some 24,000 clones, over 60% of them found a single time. In total, the top ten clones hold over 9.5% of the sample.

Paper-wide results and their limitations: Sequencing bulk genomic DNA from unsorted cells could not capture chain pairing or functional markers like CD4, CD8 and FOXP3. Compared with adjacent normal breast tissue, tumors had around 2.5-fold higher T cell density and higher clonality. Because the cohort was small, a breakdown by tumor subtype could not be done. Greater similarity was observed between blood and normal breast repertoires than between blood and tumor repertoires, and tumor was distinguished from normal in about 90% of the 16 patients when each tissue was compared with blood. Enriched TCRB sequences shared across patients were found to be mostly commonly generated sequences that were unlikely to play an important role in the tumor microenvironment.

Dicing about 20-50 mg of tumor tissue typically produced more than 2.5 ug of DNA. The study profiled bulk TCR beta-chain repertoires in matched peripheral blood, tumor and adjacent normal breast tissue taken from some 15 patients with early-stage breast cancer. After resection, tumor tissue identified by eye was cut out and put into prechilled RNAlater. Tumor tissue (about 19-50 mg) was diced and homogenized in RLTplus buffer with beta-mercaptoethanol and antifoaming agent using a TissueLyser II. The Qiagen AllPrep DNA/RNA Mini kit was used for genomic DNA extraction. The chain was built from TRBV7-7 and TRBJ1-5, with TRBD1 as a weak D call on 6 bases. This clonotype was obtained from a person aged 55 to 75 with breast cancer. Sequenced input: breast tumor tissue. The CDR3 reads as follows: CASSTPKGVGSNQPQHF. The bases read TGTGCTAGCAGCACACCCAAGGGGGTAGGTAGCAATCAGCCCCAGCATTTT.